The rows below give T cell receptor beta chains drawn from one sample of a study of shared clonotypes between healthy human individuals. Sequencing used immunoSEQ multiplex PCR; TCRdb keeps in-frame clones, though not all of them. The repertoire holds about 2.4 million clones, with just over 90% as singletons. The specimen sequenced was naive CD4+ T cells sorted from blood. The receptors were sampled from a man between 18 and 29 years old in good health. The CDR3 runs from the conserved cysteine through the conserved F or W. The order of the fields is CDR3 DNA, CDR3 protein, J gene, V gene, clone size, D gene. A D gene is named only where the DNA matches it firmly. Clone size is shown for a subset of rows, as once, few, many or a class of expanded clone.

TGCGCCAGCAGTCAGGACAGCTGGTACAATGAGCAGTTCTTC,CASSQDSWYNEQFF,TRBJ2-1,TRBV23-1,NA,NA
TGTGCCAGCAGCATTCCCTTGTATAGCAATCAGCCCCAGCATTTT,CASSIPLYSNQPQHF,TRBJ1-5,TRBV9,few,NA
TGTGCCAGCAGCTCGACTAGCGGGAAATGGAACGAGCAGTACTTC,CASSSTSGKWNEQYF,TRBJ2-7,TRBV7-2,NA,TRBD2
TGTGCCAGCAGCGCGGACTGGAACACCGGGGAGCTGTTTTTT,CASSADWNTGELFF,TRBJ2-2,TRBV9,NA,NA
TGTGCCAGTAGGAAGAACACTGAAGCTTTCTTT,CASRKNTEAFF,TRBJ1-1,TRBV7-9,NA,NA
TGCGCCAGCAGCTGGTCAGCGAACACCGGGGAGCTGTTTTTT,CASSWSANTGELFF,TRBJ2-2,TRBV5-1,NA,NA
TGTGCCAGCAGCCAAGGACTAGCGGGGACTAGGGTGGAGCTGTTTTTT,CASSQGLAGTRVELFF,TRBJ2-2,TRBV5-4,NA,TRBD2
TGTGCCAGTAAAGGGAAGACAGGGGGCATCTCTGAAGCTTTCTTT,CASKGKTGGISEAFF,TRBJ1-1,TRBV19,NA,TRBD1
TGTGCCAGTGGAGTGATAGCTGCGAGTGGCTACACCTTC,CASGVIAASGYTF,TRBJ1-2,TRBV19,NA,NA
TGTGCCAGCAGTCTTGCTGCGGCGAGCTCCTACGAGCAGTACTTC,CASSLAAASSYEQYF,TRBJ2-7,TRBV28,NA,NA
TGCGCCAGCAGCCTAGGGGGAAATTCCGGGGCCAACGTCCTGACTTTC,CASSLGGNSGANVLTF,TRBJ2-6,TRBV5-1,NA,NA
TGTGCCAGCAGCCGTGCGATTTTTGGGACAGGGGCTGGCTACACCTTC,CASSRAIFGTGAGYTF,TRBJ1-2,TRBV5-5,NA,TRBD1
TGTGCCACTAGACAGGCCAGCTCTGGAAACACCATATATTTT,CATRQASSGNTIYF,TRBJ1-3,TRBV7-6,NA,NA
TGCGCCAGCAGTCTGGGGACTAGCGGGGAGGTGGGGCCAGATACGCAGTATTTT,CASSLGTSGEVGPDTQYF,TRBJ2-3,TRBV5-1,NA,TRBD2
TGTGCCAGCAGCTTCAGGGGGACTAGCGGGAGCATGACAGATACGCAGTATTTT,CASSFRGTSGSMTDTQYF,TRBJ2-3,TRBV5-6,once,TRBD2
TGTGCCAGCAGTTTAAAGCCCCCAGCTGGCTACACCTTC,CASSLKPPAGYTF,TRBJ1-2,TRBV28,NA,NA
TGTGCCAGCAGCCGCGCTGGGACAGGGGGCGGGAGCTATGGCTACACCTTC,CASSRAGTGGGSYGYTF,TRBJ1-2,TRBV11-2,once,TRBD1
TGTGCCAGCTCAACCGGGACAGCAAACTATGGCTACACCTTC,CASSTGTANYGYTF,TRBJ1-2,TRBV18,NA,TRBD1
TGTGCCAGCAGCTTGGAACAGGGCTTCGCTGAAGCTTTCTTT,CASSLEQGFAEAFF,TRBJ1-1,TRBV5-6,NA,NA
TGTGCCAGCAGCCCCCGAGGGATAGCGGGCCTGTTCACAGATACGCAGTATTTT,CASSPRGIAGLFTDTQYF,TRBJ2-3,TRBV9,NA,TRBD2
TGTGCCAGCAGTGAAGCGCCAAGAGGCCAAGAGACCCAGTACTTC,CASSEAPRGQETQYF,TRBJ2-5,TRBV2,NA,NA
TGCGCCAGCAGCCAAGAAATTTTTTACGGCGGGGCCGCCACAGATACGCAGTATTTT,CASSQEIFYGGAATDTQYF,TRBJ2-3,TRBV4-3,NA,NA
TGTGCCAGCAGTACCGGGACTCATAACTATGGCTACACCTTC,CASSTGTHNYGYTF,TRBJ1-2,TRBV28,NA,NA
TGCGCCAGCAGCTTAAGACAGGGGGACACCGGGGAGCTGTTTTTT,CASSLRQGDTGELFF,TRBJ2-2,TRBV5-1,NA,TRBD1
TGTGCCAGTAGTTTCGGGACAGGCCTTGAAGCTTTCTTT,CASSFGTGLEAFF,TRBJ1-1,TRBV19,NA,TRBD1
TGTGCCAGCAGTGGAGGGACAAATAGCAATCAGCCCCAGCATTTT,CASSGGTNSNQPQHF,TRBJ1-5,TRBV6-1,NA,NA
TGCGCCAGCAGCCCCGGGCCCCTTGACCTCTATGGCTACACCTTC,CASSPGPLDLYGYTF,TRBJ1-2,TRBV5-1,NA,NA
TGTGCCAGCAGCGCAGGGGCGGCCGGCAATCAGCCCCAGCATTTT,CASSAGAAGNQPQHF,TRBJ1-5,TRBV7-9,NA,NA